What follows are 21 T cell receptor beta chains derived from one specimen sequenced in a study of patients and donors after allogeneic stem cell transplantation. TCRdb itself ran the RT-PCR reads through MiXCR, one entry per CDR3 protein. The data contain around 150,000 distinct CDR3 sequences, 25% to 35% of them seen just once; the ten biggest clones take up about 3%. Sequencing was performed on blood, either unsorted or a sorted T cell fraction (not recorded which). These receptors were collected from a human donor who was either an allogeneic HSCT recipient or a stem cell or donor lymphocyte infusion donor (not recorded which). It is not recorded whose cells these are; they may come from a transplant donor.

The chain uses TRBV28 and TRBJ2-3, with a possible D match to TRBD2 (6 bases). From germline, CDR1 is MDHEN and CDR2 SYDVKM. This CDR3 spans 14 amino acids. V gave up 11 bases and J gave up 0 bases, with 15 bases separating them. Here the CDR3 DNA reads TGTGCCTCGACGGGGGTCTTTAGCACAGATACGCAGTATTTT. Amino acids: CASTGVFSTDTQYF.

The gene calls are TRBV4-2 and TRBJ1-2; 9 bases line up with TRBD1. J was trimmed by 2 bases and V by 0 bases; bases with no gene match: 4. The CDR3 sequence is 16 residues long. Germline V CDR1 and CDR2: LGHNA, YNFKEQ. CDR3 region: CASSQDGGTGNYGYTF. The CDR3 DNA is TGTGCCAGCAGCCAAGATGGGGGGACAGGGAACTATGGCTACACCTTC.

The J gene is TRBJ2-7, the V gene TRBV20-1, with D unresolved. The V end was cut by 3 bases, the J end by 1 base, with 16 bases between. The CDR3 runs to 15 residues. Germline loops: CDR1 DFQATT, CDR2 SNEGSKA (reference sequence). The CDR3 is CSARLREKVSYEQYF. The CDR3 DNA reads as TGCAGTGCTAGGTTAAGGGAAAAGGTGTCCTACGAGCAGTACTTC.

DNA of the CDR3: TGCAGTGCTAGAGGGAGTAATTCACCCCTCCACTTT. Amino acids: CSARGSNSPLHF. The rearrangement links TRBV20-1 to TRBJ1-6, with no clear D. V was clipped by 1 base and J by 6 bases, with 4 bases between them. The V gene's germline CDR1 is DFQATT and CDR2 SNEGSKA (reference sequence). The CDR3 contains 12 residues.

This clonotype was seen a handful of times. J is TRBJ2-1 and V is TRBV4-3; D ambiguous. The CDR3 has 16 residues. Germline V gene sequence: CDR1 LGHNA, CDR2 YSLEER. V was clipped by 0 bases and J by 2 bases, with 11 bases between them. For the CDR3, the DNA is TGCGCCAGCAGCCAAGAAAGACAAATTACCTACAATGAGCAGTTCTTC. Residues: CASSQERQITYNEQFF.

The chain combines TRBV7-2 with TRBJ2-3; the match to TRBD1 covers 8 bases. J lost 3 bases, V lost 5 bases, and 19 bases had no gene match. The germline V gene encodes CDR1 SGHTA and CDR2 FQGNSA. The CDR3 has 19 amino acids. The CDR3 is CASSPKRSPGQGRTDTQYF. The CDR3 DNA reads as TGTGCCAGCAGCCCAAAACGGAGCCCCGGACAGGGTCGGACAGATACGCAGTATTTT.

This clonotype came up many times. The chain has TRBV4-1 and TRBJ1-5, with a weak D call TRBD1 (5 bases). The CDR3 runs 16 residues. V lost 0 bases, J lost 1 base, and 10 bases lay in between. Germline values: CDR1 MGHRA, CDR2 YSYEKL. CDR3 nucleotide sequence: TGCGCCAGCAGCCAAGAGGCTGCAGGGAGCAATCAGCCCCAGCATTTT. This sequence encodes CASSQEAAGSNQPQHF.

Details on this clonotype: No conserved phenylalanine or tryptophan ends this CDR3, so it is likely a read error. The chain has TRBV6-5 and TRBJ2-3, with 8 bases lining up with TRBD1. The CDR3 contains 17 residues. Germline assignment: CDR1 MNHEY and CDR2 SVGAGI. V trimming: 0 bases; J trimming: 1 base; junction bases outside the gene matches: 6. As DNA, the CDR3 is TGTGCCAGCAGTTACTCTGGGACAGGAGGGGGCACAGATACGCAGTATTTG. Protein product: CASSYSGTGGGTDTQYL.

The chain is built from TRBV30 and TRBJ1-1; D uncertain. Germline CDR1 and CDR2: GTSNPN and SVGIG (reference sequence). The CDR3 consists of 15 residues. Trimming left V 0 bases short and J 7 bases short, with 18 bases between. CDR3 in DNA: TGTGCCTGGAGTGTGCTGGCAGGACTTCTGAGTGAAGCTTTCTTT. The encoded protein is CAWSVLAGLLSEAFF.

The CDR3 DNA sequence: TGTGCCACCAGTTTTTCAGGGGAAGATACGCAGTATTTT. It is translated as CATSFSGEDTQYF. V is TRBV24-1 and J is TRBJ2-3, with a possible D match to TRBD1 (6 bases). Trimming stripped 6 bases from V and 5 bases from J, with 11 bases between. Germline V gene sequence: CDR1 KGHDR, CDR2 SFDVKD. The CDR3 covers 13 residues.

This clonotype was seen ten or more times. The V and J genes are TRBV15 and TRBJ1-1; possible D gene TRBD1, 5 bases. The CDR3 is 15 residues long. Germline CDR1 and CDR2: LNHNV and YYDKDF (reference sequence). V was trimmed by 7 bases and J by 0 bases, leaving 15 bases between them. CDR3 amino acids: CATTPGGAVNTEAFF. The CDR3 DNA is TGTGCCACCACCCCAGGCGGGGCGGTGAACACTGAAGCTTTCTTT. Full variable domain (remainder filled in from reference TRBV15 and TRBJ1-1): DAMVIQNPRYQVTQFGKPVTLSCSQTLNHNVMYWYQQKSSQAPKLLFHYYDKDFNNEADTPDNFQSRRPNTSFCFLDIRSPGLGDTAMYLCATTPGGAVNTEAFFGQGTRLTVV.

This clonotype was recorded a few times. The rearrangement joins TRBV10-3 to TRBJ2-5; D not certain. The V and J ends lost 4 bases and 4 bases respectively, with 4 bases between them. The CDR3 loop spans 11 amino acids. In germline, CDR1 is ENHRY, CDR2 SYGVKD. CDR3 residues: CAISGGETQYF. CDR3 nucleotide sequence: TGTGCCATCAGTGGGGGAGAGACCCAGTACTTC.

This clonotype was picked up many times. The rearrangement links TRBV14 to TRBJ1-1, with D uncertain. The CDR3 has 13 residues. In germline, CDR1 is SGHDN, CDR2 FVKESK. Trimming took 3 bases from V and 2 from J, leaving 7 bases between them. The DNA for the CDR3 is TGTGCCAGCAGCCAGATCCAAAACACTGAAGCTTTCTTT. Its translation is CASSQIQNTEAFF.

The V and J genes are TRBV5-1 and TRBJ1-1; 7 nucleotides match TRBD1. The V and J ends lost 0 bases and 4 bases, in that order; junction bases with no gene match: 3. Germline values: CDR1 SGHRS, CDR2 YFSETQ. The CDR3 contains 14 residues. The CDR3 loop is CASSLADRATEAFF. The CDR3 coding sequence is TGCGCCAGCAGCTTGGCCGACAGGGCCACTGAAGCTTTCTTT.

This clonotype came up many times. V and J are TRBV3-1 and TRBJ2-5; possibly TRBD1 for D (6 bases). V was clipped by 3 bases and J by 5 bases, with 10 bases between them. This CDR3 is 13 amino acids long. Germline CDR1 and CDR2: LGHDT and YNNKEL (reference sequence). The DNA for the CDR3 is TGTGCCAGCAGCCACAGGGGTGGGGAGACCCAGTACTTC. Translation gives CASSHRGGETQYF.

J is TRBJ1-1 and V is TRBV28, with unresolved D. The germline V gene encodes CDR1 MDHEN and CDR2 SYDVKM. Trimming took off 8 bases at V and 0 bases at J, with 10 bases between the two ends. This CDR3 comprises 13 residues. The CDR3 spells CASVWSLNTEAFF. Here the CDR3 DNA reads TGTGCCAGCGTGTGGAGTTTGAACACTGAAGCTTTCTTT.

The sample holds many counts of this clonotype. The chain couples TRBV27 to TRBJ1-5; the match to TRBD1 covers 9 bases. CDR3 size: 15 residues. V shed 6 bases and J 3 bases; nucleotides not matched to a gene: 6. Germline V gives CDR1 MNHEY, CDR2 SMNVEV (reference sequence). The CDR3 loop is CASSLQGATNQPQHF. CDR3 coding DNA: TGTGCCAGCAGCTTACAGGGGGCCACCAATCAGCCCCAGCATTTT.

The table lists this clonotype with a few counts. The chain has TRBV4-1 and TRBJ2-2; a weak D match, TRBD2 (5 bases). Trimming removed 2 bases at V and 0 bases at J, with 13 bases between. The CDR3 is 17 amino acids. From germline, CDR1 is MGHRA and CDR2 YSYEKL. The CDR3 loop reads CASSQPVANPNTGELFF. CDR3 DNA sequence: TGCGCCAGCAGCCAACCAGTAGCGAATCCGAACACCGGGGAGCTGTTTTTT.

This clonotype showed up many times. This rearrangement joins TRBV28 to TRBJ1-4, with 8 positions matching TRBD1. The CDR3 is 15 amino acids. The V gene end was trimmed by 4 bases and the J gene end by 3 bases; junction bases not matched to a gene: 4. CDR1 and CDR2 from the germline V gene are MDHEN and SYDVKM. The DNA of the CDR3 is TGTGCCAGCAGTTCCCCAGGGGGCTCTAATGAAAAACTGTTTTTT. Protein: CASSSPGGSNEKLFF.

This chain links TRBV6-1 with TRBJ1-3; D gene uncertain. From germline, CDR1 is MNHNS and CDR2 SASEGT. The CDR3 length is 14 residues. The ends were cut back, 8 bases at V and 0 bases at J, with 11 bases in the middle. Written as DNA, the CDR3 is TGTGCCAGCTTGAGGTTCGCCTCTGGAAACACCATATATTTT. Protein product: CASLRFASGNTIYF.

The rearrangement joins TRBV2 to TRBJ2-2; D remains ambiguous. The V and J ends lost 5 bases and 7 bases respectively, with 17 bases between them. The length of the CDR3 is 15 residues. Per germline, CDR1 SNHLY and CDR2 FYNNEI. CDR3 sequence (DNA): TGTGCCAGCAGTAAGCTGCCGACTTTCGACGGGGAGCTGTTTTTT. Translating it yields CASSKLPTFDGELFF. Combining the CDR3 with reference TRBV2 and TRBJ2-2 gives the whole variable domain EPEVTQTPSHQVTQMGQEVILRCVPISNHLYFYWYRQILGQKVEFLVSFYNNEISEKSEIFDDQFSVERPDGSNFTLKIRSTKLEDSAMYFCASSKLPTFDGELFFGEGSRLTVL.